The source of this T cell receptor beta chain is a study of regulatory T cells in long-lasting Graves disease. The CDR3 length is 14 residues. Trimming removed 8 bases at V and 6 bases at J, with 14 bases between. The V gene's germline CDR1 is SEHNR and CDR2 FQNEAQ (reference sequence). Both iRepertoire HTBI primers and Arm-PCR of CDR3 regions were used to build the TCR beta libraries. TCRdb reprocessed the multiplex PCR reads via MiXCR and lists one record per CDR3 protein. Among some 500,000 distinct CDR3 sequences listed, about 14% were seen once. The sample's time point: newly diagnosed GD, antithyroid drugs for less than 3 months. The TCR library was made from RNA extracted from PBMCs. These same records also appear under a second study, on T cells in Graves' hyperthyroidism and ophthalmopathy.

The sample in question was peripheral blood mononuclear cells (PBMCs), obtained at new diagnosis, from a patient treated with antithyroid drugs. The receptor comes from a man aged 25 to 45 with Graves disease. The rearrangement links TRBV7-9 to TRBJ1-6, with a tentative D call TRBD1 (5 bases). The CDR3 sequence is CASDPDKPNSPLHF. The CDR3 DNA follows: TGTGCCAGCGACCCGGACAAACCTAATTCACCCCTCCACTTT. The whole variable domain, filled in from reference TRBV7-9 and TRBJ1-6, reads DTGVSQNPRHKITKRGQNVTFRCDPISEHNRLYWYRQTLGQGPEFLTYFQNEAQLEKSRLLSDRFSAERPKGSFSTLEIQRTEQGDSAMYLCASDPDKPNSPLHFGNGTRLTVT.